Listed below are T cell receptor beta chains from one sample, sequenced in a study of cytomegalovirus exposure and HLA in healthy donors. This table comes from immunoSEQ multiplex PCR, and its TCRdb copy is limited to in-frame clones, with some not included. The sample contains more than 95,000 clones, around three quarters of which appear only once. The specimen sequenced was PBMCs. The receptors derive from a female donor in good health and CMV-seronegative. Both conserved end residues are part of each CDR3. The D gene is left open where the match is weak. Clone size is stated in some rows and not others, as once, few, many or a class when expanded.

D gene	V gene	J gene	CDR3 length	clone size	CDR3 protein	CDR3 DNA
TRBD2	TRBV6-1	TRBJ2-1	14	few	CASTEYWTSGSEFF	TGTGCCAGCACTGAGTACTGGACTAGCGGGAGTGAGTTCTTC
TRBD2	TRBV11-2	TRBJ2-7	17	.	CASSSLGRAGVFYEQYF	TGTGCCAGCAGCTCTCTGGGCAGGGCGGGAGTTTTTTACGAGCAGTACTTC
TRBD1	TRBV28	TRBJ1-2	13	.	CASRTGAPYGYTF	TGTGCCAGCAGGACAGGGGCCCCCTATGGCTACACCTTC
.	TRBV6-6	TRBJ2-1	15	.	CASSYQAPPPNEQFF	TGTGCCAGCAGTTACCAGGCCCCCCCTCCGAATGAGCAGTTCTTC
.	TRBV5-6	TRBJ2-3	11	.	CASSLADTQYF	TGTGCCAGCAGCTTGGCGGATACGCAGTATTTT
TRBD2	TRBV7-2	TRBJ2-2	15	.	CASSAPGLVASELFF	TGTGCCAGCAGCGCACCGGGACTAGTCGCGTCGGAGCTGTTTTTT
TRBD2	TRBV11-1	TRBJ2-1	14	.	CASSLLREGPEQFF	TGTGCCAGCAGCCTTCTTCGGGAGGGCCCCGAGCAGTTCTTC
.	TRBV5-1	TRBJ2-2	15	few	CASSGTPTLAGELFF	TGCGCCAGCAGCGGGACACCAACCCTGGCCGGGGAGCTGTTTTTT
.	TRBV30	TRBJ2-5	14	.	CAWSNQQIRETQYF	TGTGCCTGGAGTAACCAACAGATCAGGGAGACCCAGTACTTC
.	TRBV9	TRBJ1-2	15	.	CASSVARGRGYGYTF	TGTGCCAGCAGCGTAGCTCGAGGGCGCGGCTATGGCTACACCTTC
TRBD1	TRBV7-8	TRBJ2-3	15	.	CASSPQGLGTDTQYF	TGTGCCAGCAGCCCACAGGGGTTGGGCACAGATACGCAGTATTTT
TRBD2	TRBV27	TRBJ2-1	18	.	CASSLVPPGLGAYNEQFF	TGTGCCAGCAGTTTAGTACCACCGGGACTAGGGGCCTACAATGAGCAGTTCTTC
TRBD1	TRBV10-3	TRBJ2-7	13	.	CAISELTGVEQYF	TGTGCCATCAGTGAGTTGACAGGGGTGGAGCAGTACTTC
TRBD1	TRBV5-1	TRBJ1-2	13	once	CASSFGTGDGYTF	TGCGCCAGCAGCTTCGGGACAGGGGATGGCTACACCTTC
TRBD2	TRBV11-2	TRBJ2-7	16	.	CASSLVVGGRDDEQYF	TGTGCCAGCAGCTTAGTGGTCGGCGGGAGGGATGACGAGCAGTACTTC
.	TRBV2	TRBJ1-3	13	.	CASSDGQHIPLYF	TGTGCCAGCAGCGATGGACAGCACATCCCTTTATATTTT
TRBD2	TRBV9	TRBJ2-2	17	.	CASSVEAGGPYTGELFF	TGTGCCAGCAGCGTCGAAGCGGGGGGGCCGTACACCGGGGAGCTGTTTTTT
TRBD1	TRBV28	TRBJ2-3	18	few	CASSLGLVTGGSTDTQYF	TGTGCCAGCAGTCTGGGATTAGTGACAGGGGGCAGCACAGATACGCAGTATTTT
.	TRBV5-1	TRBJ2-5	12	.	CASSLPQETQYF	TGCGCCAGCAGCCTACCCCAAGAGACCCAGTACTTC
.	TRBV5-4	TRBJ2-1	14	.	CASSSRGSINEQFF	TGTGCCAGCAGCTCCCGAGGGAGTATAAATGAGCAGTTCTTC
TRBD1	TRBV11-1	TRBJ1-2	15	.	CASSSSVTGAYGYTF	TGTGCCAGCAGCTCTAGCGTGACAGGGGCCTATGGCTACACCTTC
TRBD1	TRBV15	TRBJ1-4	15	.	CATSSPGTGPGVLFF	TGTGCCACCAGCTCCCCCGGGACAGGCCCAGGTGTACTGTTTTTT
.	TRBV28	TRBJ2-7	14	.	CASLPSSGLYEQYF	TGTGCCAGCCTTCCGAGCAGCGGCCTCTACGAGCAGTACTTC
TRBD1	TRBV7-6	TRBJ1-5	16	.	CASSLGQGASNQPQHF	TGTGCCAGCAGCTTAGGACAGGGGGCATCCAATCAGCCCCAGCATTTT
.	TRBV4-2	TRBJ2-2	14	.	CASSREQGSGELFF	TGTGCCAGCAGCCGCGAACAGGGAAGCGGGGAGCTGTTTTTT
TRBD1	TRBV19	TRBJ1-5	15	.	CASSIWRGQNQPQHF	TGTGCCAGTAGTATATGGAGGGGACAGAATCAGCCCCAGCATTTT
TRBD2	TRBV11-2	TRBJ2-7	16	.	CASSLAGTSGVYEQYF	TGTGCCAGCAGCTTAGCTGGGACTAGCGGGGTTTACGAGCAGTACTTC
.	TRBV19	TRBJ1-1	13	.	CASSTQVTTEAFF	TGTGCCAGTAGTACTCAGGTTACCACTGAAGCTTTCTTT
TRBD1	TRBV7-8	TRBJ1-4	15	few	CASSEGQGRGRKLFF	TGTGCCAGCAGCGAAGGACAGGGTAGGGGTAGGAAACTGTTTTTT
TRBD1	TRBV6-1	TRBJ1-1	15	.	CASSANRGLSTEAFF	TGTGCCAGCAGCGCAAACAGGGGGCTTAGCACTGAAGCTTTCTTT
.	TRBV6-1	TRBJ1-1	15	.	CASSVTANFNTEAFF	TGTGCCAGCAGCGTGACAGCCAACTTTAACACTGAAGCTTTCTTT
TRBD1	TRBV5-1	TRBJ2-7	15	.	CASSQDRRSSYEQYF	TGCGCCAGCAGCCAGGACAGGAGAAGCTCCTACGAGCAGTACTTC
.	TRBV9	TRBJ1-6	16	.	CAGSYSGTAYNSPLHF	TGTGCCGGCAGCTATAGTGGGACTGCCTATAATTCACCCCTCCACTTT
.	TRBV30	TRBJ1-3	14	.	CAWRAGRPGDTIYF	TGTGCCTGGAGGGCCGGACGGCCAGGGGACACCATATATTTT
TRBD2	TRBV2	TRBJ2-7	14	once	CASRLTSGSYEQYF	TGTGCCAGCAGGTTGACTAGCGGGAGCTACGAGCAGTACTTC
.	TRBV7-9	TRBJ2-2	12	.	CASSRSPGELFF	TGTGCCAGCAGTCGTAGTCCCGGGGAGCTGTTTTTT
.	TRBV5-4	TRBJ1-2	13	.	CASSSGRSHGYTF	TGTGCCAGCAGCTCAGGTCGGTCGCATGGCTACACCTTC
.	TRBV5-5	TRBJ1-5	16	.	CASSPTPEYSNQPQHF	TGTGCCAGCAGCCCCACTCCCGAATATAGCAATCAGCCCCAGCATTTT
.	TRBV6-1	TRBJ1-2	15	once	CASSEGIQNNYGYTF	TGTGCCAGCAGTGAAGGGATACAGAATAACTATGGCTACACCTTC
.	TRBV7-2	TRBJ2-3	12	once	CASSGAGDTQYF	TGTGCCAGCAGTGGAGCGGGAGATACGCAGTATTTT
.	TRBV7-9	TRBJ1-3	15	.	CASSPPGYSGNTIYF	TGTGCCAGCAGCCCTCCAGGGTACTCTGGAAACACCATATATTTT
.	TRBV19	TRBJ2-3	12	.	CASTSPSDTQYF	TGTGCCAGTACCTCCCCGTCAGATACGCAGTATTTT
TRBD2	TRBV11-2	TRBJ2-3	14	.	CASNRAGGRDTQYF	TGTGCCAGCAACCGGGCGGGGGGCAGAGATACGCAGTATTTT
.	TRBV7-6	TRBJ2-2	13	.	CASRYSGLGELFF	TGTGCCAGCAGATATTCTGGGCTCGGGGAGCTGTTTTTT
.	TRBV10-3	TRBJ2-1	16	.	CAISETDRSEIDEQFF	TGTGCCATCAGTGAGACCGACAGGTCTGAAATCGATGAGCAGTTCTTC
.	TRBV10-1	TRBJ2-2	13	.	CASGKTVPGELFF	TGCGCCAGCGGAAAGACAGTCCCCGGGGAGCTGTTTTTT
.	TRBV30	TRBJ2-4	13	once	CAWREASHPIQYF	TGTGCCTGGAGGGAGGCTAGCCACCCTATTCAGTACTTC
.	TRBV9	TRBJ1-1	12	.	CASSVADTEAFF	TGTGCCAGCAGCGTAGCTGACACTGAAGCTTTCTTT
TRBD2	TRBV11-3	TRBJ2-5	15	.	CASSPSSGEQETQYF	TGTGCCAGCAGCCCATCTAGCGGGGAACAAGAGACCCAGTACTTC
.	TRBV19	TRBJ2-2	14	.	CASSGAAGAGELFF	TGTGCCAGTAGTGGGGCGGCTGGGGCCGGGGAGCTGTTTTTT
TRBD1	TRBV27	TRBJ2-1	14	.	CASSSYRGSNEQFF	TGTGCCAGCAGTTCGTACAGGGGGAGCAATGAGCAGTTCTTC
.	TRBV5-1	TRBJ2-1	12	once	CASKVSNNEQFF	TGCGCCAGCAAGGTTAGCAACAATGAGCAGTTCTTC
.	TRBV4-1	TRBJ2-3	13	.	CASSQNELDTQYF	TGCGCCAGCAGCCAAAACGAGCTAGATACGCAGTATTTT
TRBD1	TRBV5-1	TRBJ2-7	16	.	CASSRLPGTGYYEQYF	TGCGCCAGCAGCCGTTTACCAGGGACAGGCTACTACGAGCAGTACTTC